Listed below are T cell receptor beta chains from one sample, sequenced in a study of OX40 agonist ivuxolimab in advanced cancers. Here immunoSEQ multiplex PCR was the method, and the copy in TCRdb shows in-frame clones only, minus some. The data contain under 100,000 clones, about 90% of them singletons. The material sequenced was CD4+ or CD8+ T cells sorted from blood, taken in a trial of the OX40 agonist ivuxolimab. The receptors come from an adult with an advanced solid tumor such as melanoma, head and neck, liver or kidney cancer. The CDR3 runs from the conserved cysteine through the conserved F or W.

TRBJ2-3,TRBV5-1,CASSFGAGVRTDTQYF
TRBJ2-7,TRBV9,CASSAGHLNTGNYEQYF
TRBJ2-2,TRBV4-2,CASSQRAGGGFPGELFF
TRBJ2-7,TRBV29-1,CSVVSLLDEQYF
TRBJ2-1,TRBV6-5,CASKRRGVNEQFF
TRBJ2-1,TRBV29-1,CSVGHGFTGRERVRNEQFF
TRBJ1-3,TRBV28,CASSFDRVGNTIYF
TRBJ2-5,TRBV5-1,CASSRRQGAILETQYF
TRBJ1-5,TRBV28,CASREPNQPQHF
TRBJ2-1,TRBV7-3,CASPTFNEQFF
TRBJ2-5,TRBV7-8,CASSLEIQGARETQYF
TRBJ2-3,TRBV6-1,CASSEARAGGADTQYF
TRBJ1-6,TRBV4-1,CASSQDLLFRDRGPHF
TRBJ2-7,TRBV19,CASSITGRDTYEQYF
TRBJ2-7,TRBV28,CASSPQQYF
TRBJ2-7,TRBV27,CASSIDREPYEQYF
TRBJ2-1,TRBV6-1,CAGRASGRDEQFF
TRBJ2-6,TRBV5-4,CASSGNAGAGANVLTF
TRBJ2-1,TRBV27,CASSLGTSSYNEQFF
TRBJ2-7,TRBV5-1,CASSLSGLASEQYF
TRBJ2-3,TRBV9,CASSVTGGKDTQYF
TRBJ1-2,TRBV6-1,CASSEALRAGRGYTF
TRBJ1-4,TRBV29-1,CSFSPGGTNEKLFF
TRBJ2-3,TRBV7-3,CASSLLTDTQYF
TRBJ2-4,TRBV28,CASMPGQNLAKNIQYF
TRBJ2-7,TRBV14,CASSLLGGSYEQYF
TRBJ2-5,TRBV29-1,CSVWGVKTGQETQYF
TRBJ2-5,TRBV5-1,CASSLMGQGASETQYF
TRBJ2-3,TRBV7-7,CASSLRTSGRHTDTQYF
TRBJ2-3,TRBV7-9,CASSPRQGTDTQYF
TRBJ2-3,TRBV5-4,CASSSGLAGGLIDTQYF
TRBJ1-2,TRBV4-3,CASSQDWQSYGYTF
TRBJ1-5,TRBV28,CASSLTVDQPQHF
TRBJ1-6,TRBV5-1,CASSLGADSIRGPLHF
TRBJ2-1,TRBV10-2,CASGGPGGEQFF
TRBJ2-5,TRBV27,CASSFSRGRETQYF
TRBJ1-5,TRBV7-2,CASSLEGYQPQHF
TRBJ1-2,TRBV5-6,CASSLALSRGLDSYTF
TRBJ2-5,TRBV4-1,CASSQAGTSGLYF
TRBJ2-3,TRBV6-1,CASSEADTDTQYF
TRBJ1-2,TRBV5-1,CASSAEQGAVGGYTF
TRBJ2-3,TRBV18,CASPPSTGQGTQYF
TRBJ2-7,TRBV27,CASSRDRDYEQYF
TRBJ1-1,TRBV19,CASSTGTGGTEAFF
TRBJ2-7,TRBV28,CASSFTDSGGYEQYF
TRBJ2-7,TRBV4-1,CASSRGGLYEQYF
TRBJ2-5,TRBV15,CATSRAASGLQETQYF
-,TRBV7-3,CASSAVQGVYEQYF
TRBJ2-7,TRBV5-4,CASSKPGTTYEQYF